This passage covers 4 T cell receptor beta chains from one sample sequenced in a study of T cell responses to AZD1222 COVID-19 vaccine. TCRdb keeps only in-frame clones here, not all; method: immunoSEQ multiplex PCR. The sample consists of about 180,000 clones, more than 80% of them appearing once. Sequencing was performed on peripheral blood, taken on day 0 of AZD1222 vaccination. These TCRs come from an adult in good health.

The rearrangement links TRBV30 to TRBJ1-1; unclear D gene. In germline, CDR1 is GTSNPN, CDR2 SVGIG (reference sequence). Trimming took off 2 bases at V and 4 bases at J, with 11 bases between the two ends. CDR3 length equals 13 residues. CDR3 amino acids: CAWSRRNPTEAFF. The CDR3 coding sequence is TGTGCCTGGAGTAGGCGGAACCCCACTGAAGCTTTCTTT. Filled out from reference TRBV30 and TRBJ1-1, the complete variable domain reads SQTIHQWPATLVQPVGSPLSLECTVEGTSNPNLYWYRQAAGRGLQLLFYSVGIGQISSEVPQNLSASRPQDRQFILSSKKLLLSDSGFYLCAWSRRNPTEAFFGQGTRLTVV.

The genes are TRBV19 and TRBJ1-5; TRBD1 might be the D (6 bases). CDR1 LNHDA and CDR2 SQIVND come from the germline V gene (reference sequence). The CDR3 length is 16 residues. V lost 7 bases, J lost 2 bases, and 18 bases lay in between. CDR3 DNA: TGTGCCAGTATTTCGGGAGGGGGAGTTGGCAATCAGCCCCAGCATTTT. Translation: CASISGGGVGNQPQHF.

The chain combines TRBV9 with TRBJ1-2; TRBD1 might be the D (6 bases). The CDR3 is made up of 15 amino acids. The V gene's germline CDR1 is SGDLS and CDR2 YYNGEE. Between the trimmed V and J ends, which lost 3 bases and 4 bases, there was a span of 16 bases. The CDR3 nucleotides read TGTGCCAGCAGCGCTACCACGACAGGTGGCTATGGCTACACCTTC. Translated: CASSATTTGGYGYTF.

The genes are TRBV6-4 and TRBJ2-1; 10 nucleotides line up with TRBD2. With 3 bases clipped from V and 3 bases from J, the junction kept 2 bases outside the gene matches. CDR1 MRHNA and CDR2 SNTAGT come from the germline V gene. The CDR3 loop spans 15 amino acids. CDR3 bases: TGTGCCAGCAGTGAAGGGACTAGCGACTACAATGAGCAGTTCTTC. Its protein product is CASSEGTSDYNEQFF.